The 2 T cell receptor beta chains below come from one sample, sequenced in a study of T cells in Graves' hyperthyroidism and ophthalmopathy. Regions amplified from RNA transcripts were the TCR beta CDR3 regions. HTBI primers drove first-round RT-PCR of the TCR CDR3. Each CDR3 protein gets one entry after TCRdb re-called the multiplex PCR reads with MiXCR. The sample holds 530,000 or so distinct CDR3 sequences, roughly a quarter seen once. Sequences were obtained from blood. The origin of the receptors is a woman aged 30 to 39 with Graves' ophthalmopathy.

This clonotype was seen many times. The chain has TRBV7-9 and TRBJ2-7; 7 bases are a match to TRBD2. From germline, CDR1 is SEHNR and CDR2 FQNEAQ (reference sequence). The CDR3 has 15 residues. J gave up 0 bases and V 2 bases, and 4 bases lay outside the gene matches. The CDR3 coding sequence is TGTGCCAGCAGCTTAAATGGGGGGGACTCCTACGAGCAGTACTTC. It is translated as CASSLNGGDSYEQYF.

This clonotype was detected only once. The chain links TRBV12-3 or TRBV12-4 to TRBJ2-7; 10 bases map to TRBD2. V dropped 5 bases and J dropped 7; count of bases not matched to a gene: 11. The CDR3 runs to 15 residues. CDR3 coding DNA: TGTGCCAGCAGTCCCCAACTAGCGGGGAGTGAAGAGCAGTACTTC. Translation: CASSPQLAGSEEQYF.